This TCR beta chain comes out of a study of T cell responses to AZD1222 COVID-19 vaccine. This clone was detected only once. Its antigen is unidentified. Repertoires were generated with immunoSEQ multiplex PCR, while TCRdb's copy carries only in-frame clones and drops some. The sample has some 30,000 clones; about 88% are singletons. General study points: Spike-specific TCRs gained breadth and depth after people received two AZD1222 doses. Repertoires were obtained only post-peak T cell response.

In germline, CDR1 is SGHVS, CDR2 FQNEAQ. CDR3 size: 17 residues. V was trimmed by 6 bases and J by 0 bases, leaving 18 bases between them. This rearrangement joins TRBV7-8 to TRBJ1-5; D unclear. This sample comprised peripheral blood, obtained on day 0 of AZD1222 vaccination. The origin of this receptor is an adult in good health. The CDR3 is CASRESAHTYSNQPQHF. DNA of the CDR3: TGTGCCAGCAGGGAATCCGCGCATACTTATAGCAATCAGCCCCAGCATTTT.